The following is a T cell receptor (beta chain) sequence with its context. The data were obtained in a study of early T cells in non-severe SARS-CoV-2 infection. TCRdb independently ran MiXCR on the 5' RACE reads; one entry per CDR3 protein. The data contain tens of thousands of distinct CDR3 sequences, roughly 13% of them singletons. The CDR3 sequence is 15 residues long. Trimming cost V 5 bases and J 0 bases, with 12 bases left between them. The TCR comes from an adult who was a healthcare worker with PCR-confirmed SARS-CoV-2 infection or an uninfected control (not recorded which). The chain joins TRBV12-3 or TRBV12-4 to TRBJ2-3, with D tentatively TRBD1 (6 bases). The sample in question was whole blood, obtained at baseline. CDR3 in DNA: TGTGCCAGCAGTCCGTACGACAGGAGCACAGATACGCAGTATTTT. Translated: CASSPYDRSTDTQYF.